The clone carrying this T cell receptor beta chain was counted between two and nine times. Its specificity is not known. These data belong to a study of response to subunit inactivated influenza vaccine. General study findings and limits: The authors proposed limited new T cell recruitment per seasonal influenza vaccination.

Germline V gives CDR1 DFQATT, CDR2 SNEGSKA (reference sequence). The CDR3 totals 15 residues. V lost 1 base to trimming and J lost 0 bases, with 11 bases between them. TCRdb reprocessed the RT-PCR reads via MiXCR and lists one record per CDR3 protein. There are hundreds of thousands of distinct CDR3 sequences in the sample; around 16% occur only once, and 11% lies in the top ten. The gene calls are TRBV20-1 and TRBJ2-3, with D unresolved. This TCR was recovered from a man aged 45-65 years who received an inactivated influenza vaccine. This material consisted of PBMCs from blood, taken about 11 days after vaccination. CDR3: CSARGDPKSTDTQYF. CDR3 coding DNA: TGCAGTGCTAGAGGTGACCCGAAAAGCACAGATACGCAGTATTTT.